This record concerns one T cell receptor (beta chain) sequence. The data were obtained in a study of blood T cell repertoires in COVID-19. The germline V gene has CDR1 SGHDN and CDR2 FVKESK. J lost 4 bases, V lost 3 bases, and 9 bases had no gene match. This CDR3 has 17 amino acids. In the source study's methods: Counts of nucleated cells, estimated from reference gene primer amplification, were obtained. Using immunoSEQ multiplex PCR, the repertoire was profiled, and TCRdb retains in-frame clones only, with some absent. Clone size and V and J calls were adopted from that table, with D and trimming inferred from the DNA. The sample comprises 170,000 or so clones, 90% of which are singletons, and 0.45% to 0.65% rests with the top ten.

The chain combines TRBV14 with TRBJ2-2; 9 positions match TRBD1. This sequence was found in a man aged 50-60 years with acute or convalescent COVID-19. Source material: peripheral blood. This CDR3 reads CASSHTGTGTVTGELFF. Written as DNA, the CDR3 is TGTGCCAGCAGCCATACCGGGACAGGGACCGTCACCGGGGAGCTGTTTTTT.